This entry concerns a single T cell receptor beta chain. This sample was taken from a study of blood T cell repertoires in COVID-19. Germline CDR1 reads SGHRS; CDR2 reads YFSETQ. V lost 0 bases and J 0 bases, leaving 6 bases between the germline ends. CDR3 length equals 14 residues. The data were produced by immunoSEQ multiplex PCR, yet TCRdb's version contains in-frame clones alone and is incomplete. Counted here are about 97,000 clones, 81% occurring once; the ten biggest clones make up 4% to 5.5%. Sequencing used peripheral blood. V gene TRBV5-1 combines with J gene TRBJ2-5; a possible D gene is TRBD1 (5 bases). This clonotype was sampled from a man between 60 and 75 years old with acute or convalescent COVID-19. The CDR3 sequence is CASSLGTNQETQYF. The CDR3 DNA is TGCGCCAGCAGCTTGGGGACAAACCAAGAGACCCAGTACTTC.